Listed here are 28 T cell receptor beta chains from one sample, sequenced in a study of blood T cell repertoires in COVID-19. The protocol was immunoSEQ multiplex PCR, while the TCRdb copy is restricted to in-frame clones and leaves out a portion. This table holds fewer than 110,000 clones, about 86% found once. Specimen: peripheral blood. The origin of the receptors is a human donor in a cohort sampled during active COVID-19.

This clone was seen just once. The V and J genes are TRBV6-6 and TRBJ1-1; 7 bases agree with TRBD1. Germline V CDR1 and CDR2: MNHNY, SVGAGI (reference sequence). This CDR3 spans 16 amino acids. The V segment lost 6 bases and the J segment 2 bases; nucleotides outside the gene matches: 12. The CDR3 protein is CASSQHNRGDNTEAFF. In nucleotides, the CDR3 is TGTGCCAGCAGCCAACACAACAGGGGAGATAACACTGAAGCTTTCTTT.

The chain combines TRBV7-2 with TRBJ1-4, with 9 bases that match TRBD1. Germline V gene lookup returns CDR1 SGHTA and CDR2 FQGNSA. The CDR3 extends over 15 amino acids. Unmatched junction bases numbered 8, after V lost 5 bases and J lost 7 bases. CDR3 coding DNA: TGTGCCAGCAGCCTCGACAGGGGGTGGGGTGAAAAACTGTTTTTT. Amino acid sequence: CASSLDRGWGEKLFF.

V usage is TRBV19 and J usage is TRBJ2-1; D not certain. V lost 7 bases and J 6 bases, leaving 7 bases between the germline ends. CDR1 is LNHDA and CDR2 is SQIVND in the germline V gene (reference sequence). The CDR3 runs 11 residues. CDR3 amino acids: CASIIGNEQFF. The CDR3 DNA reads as TGTGCCAGTATAATCGGCAATGAGCAGTTCTTC.

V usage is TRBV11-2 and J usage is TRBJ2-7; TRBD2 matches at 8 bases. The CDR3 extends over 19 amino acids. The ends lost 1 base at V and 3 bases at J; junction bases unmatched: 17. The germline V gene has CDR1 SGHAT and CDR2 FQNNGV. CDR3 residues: CASSLGRGGSIAGVYEQYF. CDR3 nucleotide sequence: TGTGCCAGCAGCTTAGGTCGGGGGGGGTCGATAGCGGGCGTCTACGAGCAGTACTTC.

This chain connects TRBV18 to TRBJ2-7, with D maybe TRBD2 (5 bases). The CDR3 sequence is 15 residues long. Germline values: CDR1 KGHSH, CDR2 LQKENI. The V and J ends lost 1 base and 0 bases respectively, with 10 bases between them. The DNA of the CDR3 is TGTGCCAGCTCACCACGAGGGCGGAGCTCCTACGAGCAGTACTTC. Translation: CASSPRGRSSYEQYF.

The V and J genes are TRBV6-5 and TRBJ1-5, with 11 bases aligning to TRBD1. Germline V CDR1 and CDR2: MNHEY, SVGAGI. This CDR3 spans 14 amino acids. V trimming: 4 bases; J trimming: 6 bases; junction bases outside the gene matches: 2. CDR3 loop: CASSSDRGPQPQHF. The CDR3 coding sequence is TGTGCCAGCAGTTCGGACAGGGGGCCTCAGCCCCAGCATTTT.

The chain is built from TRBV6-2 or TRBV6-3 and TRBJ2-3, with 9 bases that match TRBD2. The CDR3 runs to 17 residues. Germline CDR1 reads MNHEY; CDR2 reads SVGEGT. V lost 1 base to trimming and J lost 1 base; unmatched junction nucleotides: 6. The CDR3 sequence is CASSYFSRTSGTDTQYF. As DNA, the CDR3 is TGTGCCAGCAGTTACTTTTCGAGGACTAGCGGCACAGATACGCAGTATTTT.

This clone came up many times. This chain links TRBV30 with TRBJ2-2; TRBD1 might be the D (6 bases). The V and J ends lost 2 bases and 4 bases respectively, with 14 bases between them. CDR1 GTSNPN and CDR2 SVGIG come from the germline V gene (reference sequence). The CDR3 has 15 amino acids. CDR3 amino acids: CAWSPTRGFTGELFF. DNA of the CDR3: TGTGCCTGGAGTCCCACCAGGGGCTTCACCGGGGAGCTGTTTTTT. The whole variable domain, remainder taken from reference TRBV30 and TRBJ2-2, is SQTIHQWPATLVQPVGSPLSLECTVEGTSNPNLYWYRQAAGRGLQLLFYSVGIGQISSEVPQNLSASRPQDRQFILSSKKLLLSDSGFYLCAWSPTRGFTGELFFGEGSRLTVL.

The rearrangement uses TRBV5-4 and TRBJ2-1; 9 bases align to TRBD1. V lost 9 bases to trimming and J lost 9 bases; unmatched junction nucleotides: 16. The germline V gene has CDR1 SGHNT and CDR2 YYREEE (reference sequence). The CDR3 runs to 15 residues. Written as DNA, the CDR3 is TGTGCCACAAAGCGACCGGGACAGGGAAGGGGTGAGCAGTTCTTC. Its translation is CATKRPGQGRGEQFF.

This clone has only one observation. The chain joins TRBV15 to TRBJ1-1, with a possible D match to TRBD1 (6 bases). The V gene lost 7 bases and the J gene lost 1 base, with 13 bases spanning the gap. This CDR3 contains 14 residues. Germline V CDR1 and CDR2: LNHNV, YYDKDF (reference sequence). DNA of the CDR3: TGTGCCACCAAGAGGGGGACCGAGAACACTGAAGCTTTCTTT. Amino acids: CATKRGTENTEAFF.

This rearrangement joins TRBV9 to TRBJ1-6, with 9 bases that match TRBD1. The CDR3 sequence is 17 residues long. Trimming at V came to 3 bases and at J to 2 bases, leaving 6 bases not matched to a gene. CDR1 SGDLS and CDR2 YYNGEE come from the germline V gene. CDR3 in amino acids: CASSEGQGYPYNSPLHF. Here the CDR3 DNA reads TGTGCCAGCAGCGAGGGACAGGGATATCCCTATAATTCACCCCTCCACTTT.

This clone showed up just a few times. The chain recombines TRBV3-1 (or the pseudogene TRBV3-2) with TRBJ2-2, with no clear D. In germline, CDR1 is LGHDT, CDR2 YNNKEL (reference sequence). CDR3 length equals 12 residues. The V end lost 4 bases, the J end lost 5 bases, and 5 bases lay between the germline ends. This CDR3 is CASSRRTGELFF. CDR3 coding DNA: TGTGCCAGCAGCCGGAGAACCGGGGAGCTGTTTTTT.

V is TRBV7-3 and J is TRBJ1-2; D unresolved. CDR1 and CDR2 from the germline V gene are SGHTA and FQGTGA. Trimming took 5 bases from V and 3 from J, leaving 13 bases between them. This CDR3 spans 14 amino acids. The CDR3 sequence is CASSLLLIDYGYTF. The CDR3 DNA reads TGTGCCAGCAGCCTACTCCTCATCGACTATGGCTACACCTTC.

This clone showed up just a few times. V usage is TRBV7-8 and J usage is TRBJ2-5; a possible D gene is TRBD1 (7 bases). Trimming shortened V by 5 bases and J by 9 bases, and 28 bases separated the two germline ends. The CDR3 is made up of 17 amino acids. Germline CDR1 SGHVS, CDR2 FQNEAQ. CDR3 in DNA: TGTGCCAGCAGCCTTTTGGGAGCGGGTAGGGGGCTGATGGCCCAGTACTTC. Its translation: CASSLLGAGRGLMAQYF.

The CDR3 loop is CASRRQGVVTEAFF. CDR3 sequence (DNA): TGTGCCAGCAGGAGGCAGGGGGTCGTCACTGAAGCTTTCTTT. This rearrangement joins TRBV6-5 to TRBJ1-1, with 7 bases matching TRBD1. Germline V CDR1 and CDR2: MNHEY, SVGAGI. This CDR3 comprises 14 residues. The ends lost 6 bases at V and 4 bases at J; junction bases unmatched: 8.

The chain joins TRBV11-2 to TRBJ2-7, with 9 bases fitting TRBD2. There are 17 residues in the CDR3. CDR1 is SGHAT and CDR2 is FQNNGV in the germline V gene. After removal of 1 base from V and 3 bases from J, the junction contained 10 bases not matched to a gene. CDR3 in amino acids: CASSLAPSSGVYYEQYF. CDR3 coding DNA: TGTGCCAGCAGCTTAGCTCCCTCTAGCGGGGTTTACTACGAGCAGTACTTC.

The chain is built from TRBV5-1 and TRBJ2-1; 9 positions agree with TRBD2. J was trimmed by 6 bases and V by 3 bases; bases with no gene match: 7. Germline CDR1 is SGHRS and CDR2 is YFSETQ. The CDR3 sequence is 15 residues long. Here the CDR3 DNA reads TGCGCCAGCAGCTCCAGGACTAGCGATGGCAATGAGCAGTTCTTC. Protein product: CASSSRTSDGNEQFF.

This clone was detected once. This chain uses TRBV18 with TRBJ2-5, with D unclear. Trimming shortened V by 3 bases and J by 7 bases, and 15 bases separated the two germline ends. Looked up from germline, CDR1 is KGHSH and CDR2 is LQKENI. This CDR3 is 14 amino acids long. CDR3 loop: CASSPPATPGTQYF. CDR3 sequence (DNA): TGTGCCAGCTCACCCCCGGCGACGCCAGGGACCCAGTACTTC.

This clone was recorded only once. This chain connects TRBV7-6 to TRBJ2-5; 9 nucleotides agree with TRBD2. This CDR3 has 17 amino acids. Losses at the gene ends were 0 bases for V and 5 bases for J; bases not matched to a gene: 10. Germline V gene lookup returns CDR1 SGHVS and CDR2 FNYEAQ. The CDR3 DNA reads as TGTGCCAGCAGCTTAGCGGGTACGGGACTAGCTTGGGAGACCCAGTACTTC. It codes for CASSLAGTGLAWETQYF. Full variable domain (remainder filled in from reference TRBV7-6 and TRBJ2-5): GAGVSQSPRYKVTKRGQDVALRCDPISGHVSLYWYRQALGQGPEFLTYFNYEAQQDKSGLPNDRFSAERPEGSISTLTIQRTEQRDSAMYRCASSLAGTGLAWETQYFGPGTRLLVL.

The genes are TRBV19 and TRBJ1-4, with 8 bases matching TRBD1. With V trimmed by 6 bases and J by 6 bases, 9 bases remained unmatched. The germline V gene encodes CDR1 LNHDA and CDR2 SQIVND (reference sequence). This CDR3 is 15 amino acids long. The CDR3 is CASRITGTGYEKLFF. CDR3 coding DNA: TGTGCCAGTAGAATAACCGGGACAGGCTATGAAAAACTGTTTTTT.

CDR3 nucleotides: TGCGCCAGCAGCCTGGGGCAGGAAAACTATGGCTACACCTTC. It codes for CASSLGQENYGYTF. This chain connects TRBV5-1 to TRBJ1-2; D is perhaps TRBD1 (5 bases). The CDR3 is made up of 14 amino acids. V was clipped by 4 bases and J by 2 bases, with 12 bases between them. Germline CDR1 reads SGHRS; CDR2 reads YFSETQ. Using reference TRBV5-1 and TRBJ1-2 for the parts outside the CDR3, the full variable domain is KAGVTQTPRYLIKTRGQQVTLSCSPISGHRSVSWYQQTPGQGLQFLFEYFSETQRNKGNFPGRFSGRQFSNSRSEMNVSTLELGDSALYLCASSLGQENYGYTFGSGTRLTVV.

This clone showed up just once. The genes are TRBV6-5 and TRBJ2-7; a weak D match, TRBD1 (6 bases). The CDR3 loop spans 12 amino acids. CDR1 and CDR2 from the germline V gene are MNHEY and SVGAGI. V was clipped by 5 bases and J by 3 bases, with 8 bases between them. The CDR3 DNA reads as TGTGCCAGCAGTACAGGGATCTACGAGCAGTACTTC. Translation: CASSTGIYEQYF.

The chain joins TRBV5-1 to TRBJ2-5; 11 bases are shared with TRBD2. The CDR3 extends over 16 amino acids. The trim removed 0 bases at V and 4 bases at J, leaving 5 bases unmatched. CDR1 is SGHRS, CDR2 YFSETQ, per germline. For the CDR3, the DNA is TGCGCCAGCAGCTTGGAAACTAGCGGGGGCGGAGAGACCCAGTACTTC. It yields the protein CASSLETSGGGETQYF.

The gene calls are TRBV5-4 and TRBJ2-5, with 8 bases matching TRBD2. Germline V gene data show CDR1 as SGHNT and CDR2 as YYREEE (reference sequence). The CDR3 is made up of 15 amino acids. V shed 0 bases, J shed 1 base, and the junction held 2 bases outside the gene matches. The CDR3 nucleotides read TGTGCCAGCAGCTTGGCCAGCGGGGGCCAAGAGACCCAGTACTTC. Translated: CASSLASGGQETQYF.

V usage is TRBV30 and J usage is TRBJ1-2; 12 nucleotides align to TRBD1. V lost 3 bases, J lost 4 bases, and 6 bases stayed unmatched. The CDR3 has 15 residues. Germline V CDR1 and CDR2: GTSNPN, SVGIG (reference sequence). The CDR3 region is CAWSWGTGGGYGYTF. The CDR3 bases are TGTGCCTGGAGCTGGGGGACAGGGGGCGGCTATGGCTACACCTTC.

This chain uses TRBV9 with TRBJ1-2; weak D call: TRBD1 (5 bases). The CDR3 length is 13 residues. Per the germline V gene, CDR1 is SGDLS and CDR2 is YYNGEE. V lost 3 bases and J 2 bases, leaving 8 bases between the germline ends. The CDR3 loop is CASSAGGNYGYTF. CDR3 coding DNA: TGTGCCAGCAGCGCCGGGGGGAACTATGGCTACACCTTC.

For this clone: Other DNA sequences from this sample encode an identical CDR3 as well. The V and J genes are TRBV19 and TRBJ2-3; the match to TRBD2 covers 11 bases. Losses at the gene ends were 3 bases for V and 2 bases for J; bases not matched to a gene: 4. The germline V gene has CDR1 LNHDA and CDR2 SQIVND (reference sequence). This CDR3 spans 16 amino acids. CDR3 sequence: CASSILAGGSTDTQYF. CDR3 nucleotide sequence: TGTGCCAGTAGTATTCTAGCGGGAGGCTCCACAGATACGCAGTATTTT.

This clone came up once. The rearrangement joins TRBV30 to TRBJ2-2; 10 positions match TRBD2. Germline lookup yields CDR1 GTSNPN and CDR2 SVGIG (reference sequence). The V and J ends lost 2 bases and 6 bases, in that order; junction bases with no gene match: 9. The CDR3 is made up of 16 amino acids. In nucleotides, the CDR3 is TGTGCCTGGAGTCGATTTAGCGGGGGGACGGCCGGGGAGCTGTTTTTT. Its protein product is CAWSRFSGGTAGELFF.